This T cell receptor (delta chain) was retrieved from a study of gamma-delta T cells after stem cell transplantation. The V and J ends lost 5 bases and 7 bases respectively, with 17 bases between them. CDR3 length equals 14 residues. The germline gives CDR1 TSWWSYY, CDR2 QGS. Sample share makes this clone medium-sized. A read error likely explains this, since a far larger clone differs by one base. The sample holds other DNA sequences that translate to the same CDR3. TCRdb re-called the RT-PCR reads through CATT. This sample has some 980 delta-chain clones; around an eighth occur once, and the top ten carry approximately 30%.

Material: gamma-delta T cells. This receptor was obtained from a human donor. It is not recorded whose cells these are; they may come from a transplant donor. This chain joins TRDV1 and TRDJ1, with D possibly being TRDD3 (5 bases). The CDR3 loop reads CALGRGIPHLKLIF. CDR3 coding DNA: TGTGCTCTTGGGCGAGGGATCCCTCACCTTAAACTCATCTTT.